The sequence of this TCR beta chain was determined in a study of T cells in tuberculosis. Germline CDR1 and CDR2: MNHNS and SASEGT. CDR3 length: 16 amino acids. Trimming took 2 bases from V and 3 from J, leaving 16 bases between them. Only in-frame clones appear in the TCRdb table, and some are missing; sequencing was by immunoSEQ multiplex PCR. Found here are over 35,000 clones, approximately 95% of them singletons; the top ten hold 3.5% to 4.5%. The TCR comes from a donor aged 10-29 years with latent tuberculosis or without tuberculosis infection. V and J are TRBV6-1 and TRBJ2-5, with D possibly matching TRBD2 (6 bases). Input material: PBMCs. The CDR3 DNA reads TGTGCCAGCAGTGAAATACCCAGGGAGGTGGAAGAGACCCAGTACTTC. Protein sequence: CASSEIPREVEETQYF.